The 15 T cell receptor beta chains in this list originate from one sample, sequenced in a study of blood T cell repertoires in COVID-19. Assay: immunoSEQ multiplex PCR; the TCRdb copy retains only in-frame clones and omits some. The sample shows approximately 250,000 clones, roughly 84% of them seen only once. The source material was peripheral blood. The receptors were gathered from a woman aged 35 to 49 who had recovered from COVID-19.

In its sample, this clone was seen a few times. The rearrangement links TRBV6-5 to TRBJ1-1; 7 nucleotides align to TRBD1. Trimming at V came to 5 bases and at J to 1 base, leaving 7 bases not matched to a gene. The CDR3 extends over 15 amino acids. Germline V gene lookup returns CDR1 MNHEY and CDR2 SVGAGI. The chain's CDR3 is CASSRLDRANTEAFF. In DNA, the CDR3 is TGTGCCAGCAGTCGCCTAGACAGGGCGAACACTGAAGCTTTCTTT.

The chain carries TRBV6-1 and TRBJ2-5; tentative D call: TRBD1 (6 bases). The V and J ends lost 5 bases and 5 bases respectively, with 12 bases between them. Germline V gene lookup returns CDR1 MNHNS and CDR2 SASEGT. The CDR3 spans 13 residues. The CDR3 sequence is CASSSQGPETQYF. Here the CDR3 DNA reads TGTGCCAGCAGTTCCCAGGGGCCTGAGACCCAGTACTTC.

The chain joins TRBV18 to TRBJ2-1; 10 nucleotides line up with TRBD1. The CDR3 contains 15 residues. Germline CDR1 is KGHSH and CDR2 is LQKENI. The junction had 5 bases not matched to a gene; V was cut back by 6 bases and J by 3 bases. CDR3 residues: CASSPGTGDYNEQFF. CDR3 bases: TGTGCCAGCTCCCCCGGGACAGGGGACTACAATGAGCAGTTCTTC.

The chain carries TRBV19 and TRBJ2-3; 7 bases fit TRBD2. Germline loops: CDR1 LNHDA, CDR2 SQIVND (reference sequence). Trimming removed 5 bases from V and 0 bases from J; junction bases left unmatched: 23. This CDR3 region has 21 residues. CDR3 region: CASSGDFRRGLPRESTDTQYF. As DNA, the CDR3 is TGTGCCAGTAGTGGGGATTTTAGGCGGGGACTACCACGCGAAAGCACAGATACGCAGTATTTT.

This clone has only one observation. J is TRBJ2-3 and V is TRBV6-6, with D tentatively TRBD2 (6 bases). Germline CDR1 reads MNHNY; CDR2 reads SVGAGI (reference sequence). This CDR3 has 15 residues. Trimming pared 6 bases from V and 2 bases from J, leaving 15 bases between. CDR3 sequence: CASRAGPLVTDTQYF. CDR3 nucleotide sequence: TGTGCCAGCAGAGCGGGTCCCCTAGTCACAGATACGCAGTATTTT.

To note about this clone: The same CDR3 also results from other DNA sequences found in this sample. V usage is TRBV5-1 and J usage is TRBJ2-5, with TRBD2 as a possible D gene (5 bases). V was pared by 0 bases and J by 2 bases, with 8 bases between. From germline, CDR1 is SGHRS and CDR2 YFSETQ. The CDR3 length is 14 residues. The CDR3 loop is CASSLDGGQETQYF. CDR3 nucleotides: TGCGCCAGCAGCTTGGATGGAGGACAAGAGACCCAGTACTTC. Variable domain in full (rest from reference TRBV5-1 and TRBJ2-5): KAGVTQTPRYLIKTRGQQVTLSCSPISGHRSVSWYQQTPGQGLQFLFEYFSETQRNKGNFPGRFSGRQFSNSRSEMNVSTLELGDSALYLCASSLDGGQETQYFGPGTRLLVL.

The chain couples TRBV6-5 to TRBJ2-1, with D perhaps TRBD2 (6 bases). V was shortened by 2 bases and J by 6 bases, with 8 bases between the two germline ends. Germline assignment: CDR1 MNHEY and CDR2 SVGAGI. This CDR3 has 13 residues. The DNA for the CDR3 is TGTGCCAGCAGTTACGCGGGGTCCAATGAGCAGTTCTTC. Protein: CASSYAGSNEQFF.

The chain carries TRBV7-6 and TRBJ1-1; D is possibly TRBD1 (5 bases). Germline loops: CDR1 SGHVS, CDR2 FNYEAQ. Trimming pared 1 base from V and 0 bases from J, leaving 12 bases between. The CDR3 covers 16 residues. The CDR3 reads CASSLEPGLLNTEAFF. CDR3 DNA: TGTGCCAGCAGCTTAGAGCCAGGGTTGTTGAACACTGAAGCTTTCTTT.

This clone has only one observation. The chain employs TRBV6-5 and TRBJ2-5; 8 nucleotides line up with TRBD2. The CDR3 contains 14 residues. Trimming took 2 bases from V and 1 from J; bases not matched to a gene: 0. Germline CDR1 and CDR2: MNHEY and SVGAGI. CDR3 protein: CASSYGLAQETQYF. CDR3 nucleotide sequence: TGTGCCAGCAGTTACGGACTAGCCCAAGAGACCCAGTACTTC.

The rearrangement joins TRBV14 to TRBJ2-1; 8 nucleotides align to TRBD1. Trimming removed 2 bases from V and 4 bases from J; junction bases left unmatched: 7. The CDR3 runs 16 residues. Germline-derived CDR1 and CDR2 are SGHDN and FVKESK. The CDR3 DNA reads TGTGCCAGCAGCCAAACCGGACAGGGACATTACAATGAGCAGTTCTTC. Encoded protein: CASSQTGQGHYNEQFF.

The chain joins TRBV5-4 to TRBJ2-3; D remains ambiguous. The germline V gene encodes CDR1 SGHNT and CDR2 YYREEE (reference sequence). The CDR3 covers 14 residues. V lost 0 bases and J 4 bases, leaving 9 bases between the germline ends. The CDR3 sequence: CASSLVGVPDTQYF. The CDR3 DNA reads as TGTGCCAGCAGCTTGGTTGGAGTGCCAGATACGCAGTATTTT.

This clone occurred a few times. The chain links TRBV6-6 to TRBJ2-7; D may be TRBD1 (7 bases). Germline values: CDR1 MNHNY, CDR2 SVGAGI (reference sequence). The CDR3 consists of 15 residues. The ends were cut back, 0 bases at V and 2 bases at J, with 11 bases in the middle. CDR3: CASSYSAGGPYEQYF. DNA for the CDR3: TGTGCCAGCAGTTACTCAGCAGGGGGGCCCTACGAGCAGTACTTC.

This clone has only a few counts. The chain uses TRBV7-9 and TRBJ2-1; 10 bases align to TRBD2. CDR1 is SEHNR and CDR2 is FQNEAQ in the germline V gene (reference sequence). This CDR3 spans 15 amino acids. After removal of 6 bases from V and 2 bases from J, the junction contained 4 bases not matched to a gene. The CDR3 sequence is CASSPLAGPYNEQFF. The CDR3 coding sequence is TGTGCCAGCAGTCCACTAGCGGGACCCTACAATGAGCAGTTCTTC.

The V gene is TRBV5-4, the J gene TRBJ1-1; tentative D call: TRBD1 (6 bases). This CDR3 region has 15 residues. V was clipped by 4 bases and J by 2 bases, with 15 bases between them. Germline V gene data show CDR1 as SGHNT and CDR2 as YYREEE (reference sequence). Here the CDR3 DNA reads TGTGCCAGCAGCGCGGGGGGGGCGGGCAACACTGAAGCTTTCTTT. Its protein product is CASSAGGAGNTEAFF.

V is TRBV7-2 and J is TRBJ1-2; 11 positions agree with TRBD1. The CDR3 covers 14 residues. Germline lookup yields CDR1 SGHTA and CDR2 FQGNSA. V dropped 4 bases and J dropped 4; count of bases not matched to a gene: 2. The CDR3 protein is CASSSGTGGYGYTF. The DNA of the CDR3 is TGTGCCAGCAGCTCTGGGACAGGGGGCTATGGCTACACCTTC. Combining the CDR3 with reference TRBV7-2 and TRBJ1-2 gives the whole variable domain GAGVSQSPSNKVTEKGKDVELRCDPISGHTALYWYRQSLGQGLEFLIYFQGNSAPDKSGLPSDRFSAERTGGSVSTLTIQRTQQEDSAVYLCASSSGTGGYGYTFGSGTRLTVV.